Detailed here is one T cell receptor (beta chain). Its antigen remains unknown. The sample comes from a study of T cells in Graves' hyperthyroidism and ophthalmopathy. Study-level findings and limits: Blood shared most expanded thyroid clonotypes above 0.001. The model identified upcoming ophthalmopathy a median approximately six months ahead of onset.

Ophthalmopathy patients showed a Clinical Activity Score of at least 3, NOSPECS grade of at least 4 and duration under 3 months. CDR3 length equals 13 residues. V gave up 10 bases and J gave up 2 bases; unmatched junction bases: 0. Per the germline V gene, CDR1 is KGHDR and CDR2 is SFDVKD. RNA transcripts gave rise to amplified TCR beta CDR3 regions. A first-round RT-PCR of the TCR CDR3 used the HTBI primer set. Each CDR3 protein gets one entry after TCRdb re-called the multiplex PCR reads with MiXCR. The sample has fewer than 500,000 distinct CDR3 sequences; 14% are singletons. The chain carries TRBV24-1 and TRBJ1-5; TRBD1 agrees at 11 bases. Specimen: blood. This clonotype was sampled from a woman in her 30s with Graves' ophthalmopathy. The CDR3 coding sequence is TGTGCCACGGGACAGGGGGGCAATCAGCCCCAGCATTTT. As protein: CATGQGGNQPQHF.